This T cell receptor (beta chain) was documented in a study of cytomegalovirus exposure and HLA in healthy donors. Remarks on this clone: The antigen is not known.

A multiplex PCR was run with 60 Vbeta primers and 13 Jbeta primers. Produced via immunoSEQ multiplex PCR; TCRdb's table is partial and in-frame only. The data hold roughly 150,000 clones, with 84% observed a single time. Germline V CDR1 and CDR2: GTSNPN, SVGIG (reference sequence). V shed 0 bases and J 4 bases; nucleotides not matched to a gene: 11. The CDR3 spans 17 residues. Study-wide results and limits: Reportedly, a later analysis found an Asian-associated ancestry cluster had fewer N-insertions than the approximately 700-donor mean.

This sequence was found in a man in his thirties or forties in good health and CMV-seronegative. Sequencing was performed on PBMCs. The chain carries TRBV30 and TRBJ2-7, with TRBD1 matching over 11 bases. DNA of the CDR3: TGTGCCTGGAGTGTACGACCCGGGACAGGGGGAGGGTACGAGCAGTACTTC. Its protein is CAWSVRPGTGGGYEQYF.